The 9 T cell receptor beta chains below all came from one sample that was sequenced in a study of blood T cell repertoires in COVID-19. Libraries were prepared by immunoSEQ multiplex PCR; TCRdb keeps only in-frame clonotypes and omits some of them. The table records approximately 210,000 clones, approximately 82% of them present only once. Specimen: peripheral blood. Every receptor here comes from a woman between 50 and 59 years old with acute or convalescent COVID-19.

The rearrangement links TRBV29-1 to TRBJ1-1; 10 positions match TRBD1. Germline loops: CDR1 SQVTM, CDR2 ANQGSEA. Losses at the gene ends were 7 bases for V and 5 bases for J; bases not matched to a gene: 10. The CDR3 loop spans 14 amino acids. Written as DNA, the CDR3 is TGCAGCGCTAAAGAAGACAGGGGGCGGACTGAAGCTTTCTTT. Translation: CSAKEDRGRTEAFF.

V is TRBV5-1 and J is TRBJ1-2; D gene unclear. This CDR3 is 13 amino acids long. Per the germline V gene, CDR1 is SGHRS and CDR2 is YFSETQ. Trimming took off 4 bases at V and 5 bases at J, with 12 bases between the two ends. CDR3 nucleotides: TGCGCCAGCAGCCCGGGAGTAAATTATGGCTACACCTTC. It is translated as CASSPGVNYGYTF.

This clone has a handful of counts. J is TRBJ1-4 and V is TRBV19; D is uncertain. Looked up from germline, CDR1 is LNHDA and CDR2 is SQIVND (reference sequence). This CDR3 has 13 amino acids. The germline V and J ends were trimmed by 8 bases and 3 bases, with 10 bases remaining between them. The DNA for the CDR3 is TGTGCCAGTCGGGAGGAGGCTAATGAAAAACTGTTTTTT. Translation: CASREEANEKLFF.

This sequence joins TRBV2 and TRBJ2-2, with D possibly matching TRBD2 (6 bases). This CDR3 contains 14 residues. Trimming removed 6 bases at V and 1 base at J, with 9 bases between. The germline gives CDR1 SNHLY, CDR2 FYNNEI. The CDR3 is CASREGLNTGELFF. As DNA, the CDR3 is TGTGCCAGCAGGGAGGGGTTGAACACCGGGGAGCTGTTTTTT. The full variable domain, completed using reference TRBV2 and TRBJ2-2, is EPEVTQTPSHQVTQMGQEVILRCVPISNHLYFYWYRQILGQKVEFLVSFYNNEISEKSEIFDDQFSVERPDGSNFTLKIRSTKLEDSAMYFCASREGLNTGELFFGEGSRLTVL.

The genes are TRBV3-1 (or the pseudogene TRBV3-2) and TRBJ1-6; a weak D match, TRBD1 (5 bases). The CDR3 loop spans 14 amino acids. CDR1 is LGHDT, CDR2 YNNKEL, per germline (reference sequence). Between the trimmed V and J ends, which lost 7 bases and 10 bases, there was a span of 17 bases. The CDR3 nucleotides are TGTGCCAGCACCCCAGGTTCGGGGGAATCACCCCTCCACTTT. It is translated as CASTPGSGESPLHF.

The chain uses TRBV2 and TRBJ2-5; 8 nucleotides line up with TRBD2. The V gene end was trimmed by 6 bases and the J gene end by 2 bases; junction bases not matched to a gene: 11. The germline V gene has CDR1 SNHLY and CDR2 FYNNEI. CDR3 size: 16 residues. In DNA form, the CDR3 reads TGTGCCAGCAGCGTCACTAGCGGAGGGGGACAAGAGACCCAGTACTTC. Its translation: CASSVTSGGGQETQYF.

The rearrangement uses TRBV6-5 and TRBJ1-2, with D possibly TRBD1 on 6 matching bases. Germline V gives CDR1 MNHEY, CDR2 SVGAGI. V lost 7 bases and J lost 7, with 16 bases in between. CDR3 size: 13 residues. The CDR3 DNA reads as TGTGCCAGCACCGGGGGAGGGGGGGCTGGCTACACCTTC. Translated: CASTGGGGAGYTF.

This clone appeared once. This rearrangement joins TRBV19 to TRBJ2-7; D ambiguous. V was clipped by 0 bases and J by 7 bases, with 10 bases between them. This CDR3 has 13 residues. Germline CDR1 and CDR2: LNHDA and SQIVND (reference sequence). The CDR3 DNA reads as TGTGCCAGTAGTATAGAGGGTCGAGGAGAGCAGTACTTC. Encoded protein: CASSIEGRGEQYF.

The chain uses TRBV27 and TRBJ2-1; 7 positions match TRBD2. CDR1 and CDR2 (germline): MNHEY, SMNVEV (reference sequence). The CDR3 is 14 residues long. The V and J ends lost 8 bases and 4 bases, in that order; junction bases with no gene match: 8. This CDR3 reads CASLGTTGYNEQFF. CDR3 sequence (DNA): TGTGCCAGCTTGGGGACTACGGGGTACAATGAGCAGTTCTTC.